This T cell receptor (beta chain) was documented in a study of T cell responses to AZD1222 COVID-19 vaccine. General study points: An increase in Spike-specific TCR breadth and depth was observed after two AZD1222 doses. Only five or six AZD1222 recipients were seropositive at baseline. In a largely white British group with more females than males, clonal diversity was possibly underestimated. Unmutated variant regions are reportedly targeted by nearly half of spike-specific TCRs.

Clones were sequenced by immunoSEQ multiplex PCR, and TCRdb holds only the in-frame ones, with some missing. The sample yields some 150,000 clones, around 89% seen once. This clone was seen just once. Its antigen remains unidentified. The CDR3 spans 16 residues. Germline V gene sequence: CDR1 SGHAT, CDR2 FQNNGV. V lost 2 bases and J lost 2; bases outside the gene matches: 3. The sample in question was peripheral blood, obtained on day 0 of MenACWY control vaccination. This chain joins TRBV11-2 and TRBJ2-3; the match to TRBD2 covers 11 bases. The TCR originated in an adult in good health. CDR3 region: CASSLNSGRATDTQYF. CDR3 sequence (DNA): TGTGCCAGCAGCTTAAATAGCGGGAGGGCCACAGATACGCAGTATTTT.